The sequence of this T cell receptor (beta chain) was determined in a study of post-analysis software for immune sequencing data. Study overall: Secondary progressive, relapsing-remitting and progressive-relapsing multiple sclerosis were among the included disease courses.

This clonotype was recorded many times. What it binds is not known. The CDR3 contains 13 residues. The V end was cut by 1 base, the J end by 10 bases, with 12 bases between. The V gene's germline CDR1 is SGDLS and CDR2 YYNGEE. Study-level points and caveats: Those with multiple sclerosis, the patient group, showed significantly lower normalized Chao1 diversity than controls. F measure showed strong co-clustering of same-batch samples. Patients had higher frequencies than controls of five TRBV segments, including TRBV5-6, TRBV5-1 and TRBV20-1.

The library was made from cDNA and included unique molecular identifiers. Each sample of 1 to 10 million input T cells yielded 500,000 or so cDNA molecules, so each molecule approximated one T cell. TCRdb processed the PCR reads anew with MiXCR; each CDR3 protein has one entry. Among 700,000 to 800,000 distinct CDR3 sequences listed, 30% were seen once. Sequencing was performed on blood. The chain is built from TRBV9 and TRBJ2-1; D might be TRBD2 (5 bases). The TCR sequence derives from a girl aged 10 to 17 with multiple sclerosis. CDR3 residues: CASSVSGFREQFF. Here the CDR3 DNA reads TGTGCCAGCAGCGTATCGGGGTTTCGCGAGCAGTTCTTC.